This T cell receptor (beta chain) was sequenced during a study of T-cell memory formation after mild COVID-19. TCRdb reanalysed the 5' RACE reads using MiXCR and keeps one entry per CDR3 protein. In the table there are more than 300,000 distinct CDR3 sequences, around a fifth of which are singletons. The CDR3 is made up of 15 amino acids. The germline V gene encodes CDR1 MNHEY and CDR2 SVGEGT. With 2 bases clipped from V and 7 bases from J, the junction kept 6 bases outside the gene matches. This rearrangement joins TRBV6-2 or TRBV6-3 to TRBJ2-3; 10 bases match TRBD1. The source material was PBMCs or a T cell subset sorted from them (not recorded which). The TCR comes from a man aged 18 to 29 who had mild COVID-19 (a few samples of this study predate the infection). Cell type and time point are not known. CDR3 region: CASSYRDRGEHTQYF. The CDR3 nucleotides are TGTGCCAGCAGTTACAGGGACAGGGGAGAACATACGCAGTATTTT.